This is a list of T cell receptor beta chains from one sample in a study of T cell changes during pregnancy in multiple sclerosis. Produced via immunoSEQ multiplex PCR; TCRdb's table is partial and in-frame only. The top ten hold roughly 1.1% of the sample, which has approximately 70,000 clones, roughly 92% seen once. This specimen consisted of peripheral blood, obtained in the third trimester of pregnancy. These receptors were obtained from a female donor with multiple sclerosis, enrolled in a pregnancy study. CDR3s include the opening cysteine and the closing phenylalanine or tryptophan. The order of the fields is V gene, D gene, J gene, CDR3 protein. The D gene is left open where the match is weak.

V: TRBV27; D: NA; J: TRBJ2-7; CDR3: CASSAPRKEQYF
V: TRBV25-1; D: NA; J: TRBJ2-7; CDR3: CASSEQGYEQYF
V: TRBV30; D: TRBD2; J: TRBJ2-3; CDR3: CAWSPSGGRTDTQYF
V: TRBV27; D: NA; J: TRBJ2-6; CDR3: CASSLSLSGANVLTF
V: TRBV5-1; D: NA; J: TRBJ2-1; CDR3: CASSPGSNTYNEQFF
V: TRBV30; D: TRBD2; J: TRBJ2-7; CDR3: CAWSVSASGRGYEQYF
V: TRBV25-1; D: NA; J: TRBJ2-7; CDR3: CASNETRPYEQYF
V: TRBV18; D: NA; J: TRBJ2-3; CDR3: CASSPRLLTDTQYF
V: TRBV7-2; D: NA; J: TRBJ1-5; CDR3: CASSLRHLSNQPQHF
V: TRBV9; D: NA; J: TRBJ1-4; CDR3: CASSDRGNEKLFF
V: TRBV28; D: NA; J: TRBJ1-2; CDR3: CASSLPGDYGYTF
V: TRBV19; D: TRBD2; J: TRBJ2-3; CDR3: CTSSISGGTTATQYF
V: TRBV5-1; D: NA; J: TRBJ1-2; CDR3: CASSLERANYGYTF
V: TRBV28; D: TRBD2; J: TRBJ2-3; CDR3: CASSSAGGPTDTQYF
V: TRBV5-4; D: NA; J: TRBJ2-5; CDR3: CASTLPGTGIKETQYF
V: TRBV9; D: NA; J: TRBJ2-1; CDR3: CASSVAGAEQFF
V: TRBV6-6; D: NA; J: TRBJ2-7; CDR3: CASSLRRGLSYEQYF
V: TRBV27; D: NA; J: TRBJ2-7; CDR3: CASSLRPGRYEQYF
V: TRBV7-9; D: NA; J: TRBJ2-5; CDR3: CASSLVLRETQYF
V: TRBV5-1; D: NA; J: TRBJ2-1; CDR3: CASRRDYNEQFF